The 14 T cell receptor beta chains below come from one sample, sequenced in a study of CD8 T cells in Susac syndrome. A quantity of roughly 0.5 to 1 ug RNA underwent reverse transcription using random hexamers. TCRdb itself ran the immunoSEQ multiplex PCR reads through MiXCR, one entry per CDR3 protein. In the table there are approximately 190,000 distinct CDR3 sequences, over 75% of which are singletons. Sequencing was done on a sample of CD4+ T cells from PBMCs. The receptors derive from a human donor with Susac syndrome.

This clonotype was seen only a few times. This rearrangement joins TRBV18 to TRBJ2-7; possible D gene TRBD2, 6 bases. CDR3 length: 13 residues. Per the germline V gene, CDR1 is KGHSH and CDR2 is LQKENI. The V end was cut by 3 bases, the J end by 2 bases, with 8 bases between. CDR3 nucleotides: TGTGCCAGCTCACCCCCGGGGGCCTACGAGCAGTACTTC. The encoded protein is CASSPPGAYEQYF.

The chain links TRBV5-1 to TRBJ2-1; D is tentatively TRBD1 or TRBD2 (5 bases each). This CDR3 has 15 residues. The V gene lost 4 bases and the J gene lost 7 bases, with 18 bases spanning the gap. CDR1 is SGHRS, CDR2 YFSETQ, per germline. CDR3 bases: TGCGCCAGCAGCACCCGGGACGCGTCACGGAATGAGCAGTTCTTC. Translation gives CASSTRDASRNEQFF.

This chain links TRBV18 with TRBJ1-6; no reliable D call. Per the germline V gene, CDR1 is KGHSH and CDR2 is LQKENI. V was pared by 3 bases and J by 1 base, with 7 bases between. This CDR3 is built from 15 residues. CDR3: CASSPGGSYNSPLHF. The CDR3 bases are TGTGCCAGCTCACCGGGAGGGTCCTATAATTCACCCCTCCACTTT. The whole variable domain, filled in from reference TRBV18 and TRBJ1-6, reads NAGVMQNPRHLVRRRGQEARLRCSPMKGHSHVYWYRQLPEEGLKFMVYLQKENIIDESGMPKERFSAEFPKEGPSILRIQQVVRGDSAAYFCASSPGGSYNSPLHFGNGTRLTVT.

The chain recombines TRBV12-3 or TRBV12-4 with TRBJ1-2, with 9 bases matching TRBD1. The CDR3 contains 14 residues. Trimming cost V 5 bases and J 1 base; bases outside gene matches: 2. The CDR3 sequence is CASSRTGVNYGYTF. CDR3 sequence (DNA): TGTGCCAGCAGTCGGACAGGGGTTAACTATGGCTACACCTTC.

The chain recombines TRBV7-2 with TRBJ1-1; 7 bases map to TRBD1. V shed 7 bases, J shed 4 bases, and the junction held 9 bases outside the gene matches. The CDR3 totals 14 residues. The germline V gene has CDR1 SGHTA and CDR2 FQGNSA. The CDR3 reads CASTPAPGGTEAFF. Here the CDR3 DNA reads TGTGCCAGCACCCCCGCCCCAGGGGGCACTGAAGCTTTCTTT.

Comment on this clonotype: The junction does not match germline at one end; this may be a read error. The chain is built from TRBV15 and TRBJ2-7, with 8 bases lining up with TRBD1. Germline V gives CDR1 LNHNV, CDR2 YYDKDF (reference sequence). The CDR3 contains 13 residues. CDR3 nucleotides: TGTGCCACCAGCGGAGACAGGGGCCACGAGCAGTACTTC. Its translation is CATSGDRGHEQYF.

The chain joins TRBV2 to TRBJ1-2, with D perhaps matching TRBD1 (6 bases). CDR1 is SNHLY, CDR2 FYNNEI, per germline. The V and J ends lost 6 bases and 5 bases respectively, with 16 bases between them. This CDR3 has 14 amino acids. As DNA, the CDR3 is TGTGCCAGCAGAAACTCCGGGACACAGTATGGCTACACCTTC. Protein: CASRNSGTQYGYTF.

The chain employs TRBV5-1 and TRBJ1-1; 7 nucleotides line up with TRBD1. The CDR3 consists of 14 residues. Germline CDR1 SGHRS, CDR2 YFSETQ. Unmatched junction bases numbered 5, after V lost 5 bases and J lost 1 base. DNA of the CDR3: TGCGCCAGCAGGCTCGGGACAGAGAACACTGAAGCTTTCTTT. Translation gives CASRLGTENTEAFF.

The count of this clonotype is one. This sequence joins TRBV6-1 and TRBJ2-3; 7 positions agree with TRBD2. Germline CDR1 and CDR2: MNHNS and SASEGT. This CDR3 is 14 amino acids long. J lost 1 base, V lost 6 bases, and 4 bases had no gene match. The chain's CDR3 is CASRGDYRTDTQYF. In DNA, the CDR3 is TGTGCCAGCAGGGGGGACTACCGCACAGATACGCAGTATTTT.

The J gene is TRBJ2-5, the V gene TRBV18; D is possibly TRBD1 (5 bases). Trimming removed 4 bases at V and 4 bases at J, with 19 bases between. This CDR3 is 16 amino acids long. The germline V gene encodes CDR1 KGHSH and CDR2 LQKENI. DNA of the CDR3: TGTGCCAGCTCACTTTCCCAGACAGTTTTCGGAGAGACCCAGTACTTC. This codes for CASSLSQTVFGETQYF.

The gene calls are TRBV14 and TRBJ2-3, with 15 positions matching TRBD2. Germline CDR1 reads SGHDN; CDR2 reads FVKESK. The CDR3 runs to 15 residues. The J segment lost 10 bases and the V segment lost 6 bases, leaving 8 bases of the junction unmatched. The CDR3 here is CASSLVGLAGGAQYF. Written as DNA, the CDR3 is TGTGCCAGCAGTCTTGTCGGACTAGCGGGAGGGGCGCAGTATTTT.

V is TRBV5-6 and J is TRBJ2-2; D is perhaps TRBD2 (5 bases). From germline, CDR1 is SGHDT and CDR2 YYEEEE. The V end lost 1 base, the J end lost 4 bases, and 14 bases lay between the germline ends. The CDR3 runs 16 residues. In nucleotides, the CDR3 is TGTGCCAGCAGCTTGCAGCAGTCTGCGGGCACCGGGGAGCTGTTTTTT. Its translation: CASSLQQSAGTGELFF.

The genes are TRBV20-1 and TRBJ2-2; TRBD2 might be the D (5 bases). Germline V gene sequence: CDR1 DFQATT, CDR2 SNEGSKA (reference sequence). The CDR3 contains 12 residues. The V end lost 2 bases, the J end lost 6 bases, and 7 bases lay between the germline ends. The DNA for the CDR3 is TGCAGTGCTAGATACGGGGCCGGGGAGCTGTTTTTT. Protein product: CSARYGAGELFF.

The CDR3 spells CSAPGPGRDTQYF. Here the CDR3 DNA reads TGCAGTGCACCGGGACCAGGTCGAGATACGCAGTATTTT. V and J are TRBV20-1 and TRBJ2-3; D assignment may be TRBD1 or TRBD2 (5 bases each). Germline V gene lookup returns CDR1 DFQATT and CDR2 SNEGSKA (reference sequence). Trimming took off 6 bases at V and 5 bases at J, with 15 bases between the two ends. The CDR3 is 13 amino acids.